This T cell receptor beta chain stems from a study of human T cells and chemical hapten exposure (dated by TCRdb to about 2021). General notes on the study: For sensitization, 2% DPC in acetone was applied to a 2 cm by 2 cm area of upper inner arm skin. Patients additionally received weekly therapeutic DPC doses to the scalp throughout the approximately 22-week study period. Patch tests used Finn chambers with 0.01% DPC on the upper back, scored after 6 days by International Contact Dermatitis Research Group standards. Alopecia areata with under or over 50% scalp involvement, alopecia totalis and alopecia universalis were represented in the patient cohort, which was mostly female. Libraries were pooled for sequencing, and variation in per-sample TCR yields was attributed mainly to small differences in library volumes within the pool. Peripheral blood TCR repertoire changes were tracked in vivo in alopecia patients during primary and secondary sensitization to the hapten diphenylcyclopropenone (DPC). Patient blood was sampled pre-sensitization (week 0) and at 2, 6 and about 24 weeks after DPC sensitization. For TCR sequencing, blood came from twenty-nine alopecia patients at anywhere from one to four time points (pre-sensitization, 2, 6 and 24 weeks). Broader findings and caveats from the paper: Patch test score was positively correlated with the number of PT1 expanded TCRs, with significance at thresholds 8, 16 and 32 but not at 4. After repeated subsampling, the strength of the expansion versus patch-test correlation and the threshold at which it became significant changed. DPC sensitization did not change how many TCRs were above 1 in 1000 frequency, and no evidence was found of alterations in global repertoire structure. Significantly more large CDR3 similarity clusters were formed by expanded TCRs than by pre-sensitization or healthy control sets, consistent with antigen-driven responses. Because every patient had alopecia, a presumed autoimmune disease, the patients' immune response might differ from that of healthy individuals.

Receptors were amplified or captured by RACE. The listed sequencing device is NextSeq 500. During library preparation, unique molecular identifiers were attached to individual cDNA molecules so that TCRs could be counted quantitatively and reproducibly. From each blood RNA sample, both TCR alpha and TCR beta chains were sequenced. The authors processed their data as follows. A median of roughly 98,000 TCRs per sample was observed, with a range of roughly 20,000 to 750,000. The Decombinator software suite was used to annotate the V, J and CDR3 of the TCR reads. For PS versus PT1 abundance plots, all samples were subsampled to the same number of TCRs (28,000). TCRs were defined as expanded if absent before sensitization and observed at least eight times at the 2-week time point. Starting from the raw public reads, TCRdb applied fastp trimming at Q25, assembled clones with MiXCR and retained in-frame beta chains. Each record represents a unique CDR3 protein, reported with the most common genes and DNA among its rows. TCRdb's processing, not the authors' own work, is the source of the V and J calls. The sample yields roughly 120,000 distinct CDR3 sequences; about an eighth were counted once. About 1.4% of the sample is taken by the ten largest.

The V end gives up 3 bases and the J end 5 bases, leaving 4 bases in the junction not matched to a gene. CDR3 length: 14 amino acids, cysteine to phenylalanine. CDR3 DNA is the only sequence kept; it has 42 bases, read in frame from the first base. In the germline V gene (reference sequence), CDR1 corresponds to LNHNV and CDR2 to YYDKDF. This clonotype has just a few counts. Its antigen specificity is not known. It has no much larger one-base neighbor in the sample; base qualities were not kept. In light of the paper, this sample's time point label describes: patch test 1, 2 weeks after DPC sensitization. According to the study, the label for this sample's treatment or condition signals: therapeutic diphenylcyclopropenone sensitization with weekly scalp DPC. At every patch-test visit, the blood draw took place before the patch test was put on. Patients were eligible if aged 18 to 70, diagnosed with alopecia and judged suitable for DPC therapy, and pregnant patients were excluded. Unfractionated whole blood was collected in Tempus Blood RNA tubes, and total RNA was extracted from that blood.

This TCR was sampled from a woman between 45 and 60 years old with alopecia areata. Some clones in this sample may be carry-over from other donors' samples. The sequenced sample was whole blood, obtained in connection with sensitization to the hapten diphenylcyclopropenone (DPC). Recombination joined TRBV15 with TRBJ2-1; TRBD1 agrees with 7 junctional bases. CDR3 reads: CATSRTGRNNEQFF. The bases read TGTGCCACCAGCAGGACAGGGAGAAACAATGAGCAGTTCTTC.